A selection of T cell receptor beta chains follows, all from one sample in a study of T cells in Graves' hyperthyroidism and ophthalmopathy. TCRdb called the multiplex PCR reads again in MiXCR, with one record for every CDR3 protein. The sample records about 620,000 distinct CDR3 sequences, 15% to 20% being singletons. The sample consisted of blood. Receptors originate from a young woman with Graves' hyperthyroidism. CDR3s include the opening cysteine and the closing phenylalanine or tryptophan. Fields, in order: D gene, J gene, V gene, clone size, CDR3 DNA, CDR3 protein. D genes are given only for firm matches. A row's size may be missing; if present it is once, few, many or a size class.

TRBD1,TRBJ2-7,TRBV5-1,many,TGTGCCAGCAGTCTCGGGACAGGGGGCTACGAGCAGTACTTC,CASSLGTGGYEQYF
NA,TRBJ2-2,TRBV11-2,few,TGTGCCAGCAGCTTATATTCCGGGACTCCAACCGGGGAGCTGTTTTTT,CASSLYSGTPTGELFF
NA,TRBJ2-1,TRBV13,many,TGTGCCAGCAGCGAGATCACAGCCTCCTACAATGAGCAGTTCTTC,CASSEITASYNEQFF
NA,TRBJ1-1,TRBV12-5,many,TGTGCTAGTGGTTTGGTCTTCCCGGACGGACTGAACACTGAAGCTTTCTTT,CASGLVFPDGLNTEAFF
NA,TRBJ2-7,TRBV5-1,many,TGCGCCAGCAGCCCGACGCGAGCGGGCTCCTACGAGCAGTACTTC,CASSPTRAGSYEQYF
TRBD2,TRBJ2-7,TRBV3-1,many,TGTGCCAGCAGCCTGGGGACTAGCGGGAGGGTTTCCTACGAGCAGTACTTC,CASSLGTSGRVSYEQYF
NA,TRBJ2-7,TRBV7-6,few,TGTGCCAGCAGCTTAGGCCCAGCGGCCTACGAGCAGTACTTC,CASSLGPAAYEQYF
NA,TRBJ2-6,TRBV5-1,NA,TGCGCCAGTGGAGCTTTTTCTGGGGCCAACGTCCTGACTTTC,CASGAFSGANVLTF
TRBD1,TRBJ1-2,TRBV7-2,NA,TGTGCCAGCAGCACACACAGGGAGGGGGCCTCCAGGGGGGGCTACACCTTC,CASSTHREGASRGGYTF
NA,TRBJ2-1,TRBV5-8,NA,TGTGCCAGCAGCTTGCGGGGCACCCTATCCTACAATGAGCAGTTCTTC,CASSLRGTLSYNEQFF
TRBD1,TRBJ2-3,TRBV11-1,once,TGTGCCAGCAGCAAAGGACAGGGTCTTTTAGATACGCAGTATTTT,CASSKGQGLLDTQYF
TRBD2,TRBJ2-7,TRBV5-6,NA,TGTGCCAGCCCGAGGCCGGGAGGCCACGAGCAGTACTTC,CASPRPGGHEQYF
TRBD1,TRBJ2-5,TRBV7-8,many,TGTGCCAGCAGCTTGGGGACAGTCCAAGAGACCCAGTACTTC,CASSLGTVQETQYF
NA,TRBJ2-1,TRBV28,many,TGTGCCACCAAGAGGGAGTCACGTGGGAAACAGGGAGGATTATACAATGAGCAGTTCTTC,CATKRESRGKQGGLYNEQFF
NA,TRBJ1-1,TRBV6-1,NA,TGTGCCAGCAGTGAAAGCTACACGGGGACTGAAGCTTTCTTT,CASSESYTGTEAFF
NA,TRBJ2-1,TRBV28,many,TGTGCCAGCAGCCCTCGGGGGCCCCCCTACAATGAGCAGTTCTTC,CASSPRGPPYNEQFF
TRBD2,TRBJ2-7,TRBV20-1,few,TGCAGTGCCCCGGGACTAGCGTTTCTCGGGCAGTACTTC,CSAPGLAFLGQYF
NA,TRBJ2-7,TRBV20-1,many,TGCAGTGCTAGCGGTGGTCGGGTCTACGAGCAGTACTTC,CSASGGRVYEQYF
NA,TRBJ1-6,TRBV27,NA,TGTGCCAGCAGTTTATTTTCGGCAGTACTATATAATTCACCCCTCCACTTT,CASSLFSAVLYNSPLHF
NA,TRBJ1-2,TRBV18,many,TGTGCCAGCTCACCCCCGGCGAACTATGGCTACACCTTC,CASSPPANYGYTF
TRBD2,TRBJ2-1,TRBV12-3/TRBV12-4,NA,TGTGCCAGCAGGGTGACTAGCGGGTACAATGAGCAGTTCTTC,CASRVTSGYNEQFF
NA,TRBJ1-1,TRBV20-1,NA,TGCAGCCCTGGGTCCGGGGCCAGGAACACTGAAGCTTTCTTT,CSPGSGARNTEAFF